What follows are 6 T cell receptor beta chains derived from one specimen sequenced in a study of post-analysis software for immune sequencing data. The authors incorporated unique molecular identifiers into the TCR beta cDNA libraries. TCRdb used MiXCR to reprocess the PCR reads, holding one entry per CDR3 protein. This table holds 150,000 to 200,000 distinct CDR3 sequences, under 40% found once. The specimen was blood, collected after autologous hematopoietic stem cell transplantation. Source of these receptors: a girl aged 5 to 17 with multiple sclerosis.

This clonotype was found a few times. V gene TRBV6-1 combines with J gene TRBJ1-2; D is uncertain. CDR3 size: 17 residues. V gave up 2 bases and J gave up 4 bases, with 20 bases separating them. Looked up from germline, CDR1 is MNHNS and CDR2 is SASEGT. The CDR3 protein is CASSEFHRGWRSYGYTF. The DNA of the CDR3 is TGTGCCAGCAGTGAATTTCATAGAGGGTGGAGGAGCTATGGCTACACCTTC.

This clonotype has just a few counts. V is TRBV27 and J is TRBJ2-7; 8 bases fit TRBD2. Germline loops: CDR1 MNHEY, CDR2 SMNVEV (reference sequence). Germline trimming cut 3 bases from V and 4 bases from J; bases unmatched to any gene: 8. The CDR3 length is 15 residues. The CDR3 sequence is CASSLSLAGGYEQYF. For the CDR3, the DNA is TGTGCCAGCAGTTTGTCCCTGGCGGGAGGATACGAGCAGTACTTC.

CDR3 in amino acids: CAGGAGPYNEQYF. The CDR3 bases are TGTGCCGGAGGAGCGGGGCCTTACAATGAGCAGTACTTC. The chain uses TRBV7-2 and TRBJ2-5; 7 nucleotides match TRBD2. This CDR3 has 13 residues. From germline, CDR1 is SGHTA and CDR2 FQGNSA. The V and J ends lost 11 bases and 11 bases, in that order; junction bases with no gene match: 17.

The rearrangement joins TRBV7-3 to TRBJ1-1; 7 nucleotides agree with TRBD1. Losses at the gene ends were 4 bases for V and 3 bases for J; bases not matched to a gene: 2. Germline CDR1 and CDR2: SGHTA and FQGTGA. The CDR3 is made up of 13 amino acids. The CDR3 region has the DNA TGTGCCAGCAGCTCTCAGGGGGACACTGAAGCTTTCTTT. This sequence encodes CASSSQGDTEAFF.

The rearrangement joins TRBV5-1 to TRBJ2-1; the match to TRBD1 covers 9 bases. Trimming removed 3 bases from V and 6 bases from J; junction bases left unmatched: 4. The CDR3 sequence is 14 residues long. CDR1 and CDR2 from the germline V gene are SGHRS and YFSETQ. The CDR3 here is CASSYGTGRNEQFF. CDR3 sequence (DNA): TGCGCCAGCAGCTACGGGACAGGGCGCAATGAGCAGTTCTTC.

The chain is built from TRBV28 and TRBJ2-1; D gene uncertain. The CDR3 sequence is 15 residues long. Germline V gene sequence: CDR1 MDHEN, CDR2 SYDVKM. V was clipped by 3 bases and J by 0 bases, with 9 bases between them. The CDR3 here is CASSFQPSSYNEQFF. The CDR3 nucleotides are TGTGCCAGCAGTTTCCAACCTAGCTCCTACAATGAGCAGTTCTTC.